These 32 T cell receptor delta chains share one sample of origin, sequenced in a study of human gamma delta and Vdelta1 T cells. These receptors have no identified antigens. TCRdb called clones anew from the PCR reads with CATT. The repertoire has some 13,000 delta-chain clones, almost 50% of them found once; the top ten carry about 1.6%. The sample comprised Vdelta1 gamma-delta T cells from blood grown in culture (DOT cells). The receptors were gathered from a human donor in good health.

V gene TRDV1 combines with J gene TRDJ1; 8 bases map to TRDD3. Germline CDR1 reads TSWWSYY; CDR2 reads QGS. Unmatched junction bases numbered 26, after V lost 6 bases and J lost 8 bases. The CDR3 contains 19 residues. CDR3 sequence reads: CALGPDGGPSPPGGPKLIF. The CDR3 region has the DNA TGTGCTCTTGGCCCCGACGGCGGGCCTTCCCCCCCTGGGGGACCCAAACTCATCTTT.

This clone was detected only once. The J gene corresponds to TRDJ3; a V gene call is absent. The CDR3 length is 10 residues. CDR3 amino acids: CAWDTRQMFF. The CDR3 DNA sequence: TGCGCCTGGGACACCCGACAGATGTTTTTC.

The genes are TRDV1 and TRDJ1; D remains ambiguous. CDR1 is TSWWSYY, CDR2 QGS, per germline. The V gene lost 1 base and the J gene lost 3 bases, with 3 bases spanning the gap. There are 12 residues in the CDR3. The CDR3 sequence is CALGEHADKLIF. DNA of the CDR3: TGTGCTCTTGGGGAACATGCCGATAAACTCATCTTT.

This clone appeared a few times. The rearrangement joins TRDV1 to TRDJ1, with TRDD3 matching 12 bases. The junction had 28 bases not matched to a gene; V was cut back by 2 bases and J by 3 bases. The CDR3 spans 24 residues. Germline-derived CDR1 and CDR2 are TSWWSYY and QGS. DNA of the CDR3: TGTGCTCTTGGGGAAGCCAAGGGCTTCGTTCCTACTCACTGGGGGATACTTAGCCCCGATAAACTCATCTTT. It yields the protein CALGEAKGFVPTHWGILSPDKLIF.

This sequence joins TRDV1 and TRDJ1; 10 bases agree with TRDD3. Germline values: CDR1 TSWWSYY, CDR2 QGS. The CDR3 is 20 residues long. V trimming: 1 base; J trimming: 8 bases; junction bases outside the gene matches: 22. CDR3 loop: CALGERALFLEYWGILKLIF. DNA of the CDR3: TGTGCTCTTGGGGAACGGGCCCTATTCCTCGAGTATTGGGGGATACTAAAACTCATCTTT.

This clone has more than one count but fewer than ten. This sequence joins TRDV1 and TRDJ1; 13 nucleotides line up with TRDD3. CDR3 length: 21 residues. Germline V gives CDR1 TSWWSYY, CDR2 QGS. V trimming: 1 base; J trimming: 3 bases; junction bases outside the gene matches: 17. The CDR3 DNA reads as TGTGCTCTTGGGGAACCCCTCGTACTACGTACTGGGGGATACGGAGCCGATAAACTCATCTTT. Translated, it gives CALGEPLVLRTGGYGADKLIF.

The chain employs TRDV1 and TRDJ1; possibly TRDD2 for D (9 bases). The germline gives CDR1 TSWWSYY, CDR2 QGS. V lost 0 bases, J lost 1 base, and 27 bases lay in between. The CDR3 spans 21 residues. CDR3 region: CALGELPSYGWGTLGTDKLIF. Here the CDR3 DNA reads TGTGCTCTTGGGGAACTACCTTCCTACGGCTGGGGGACCCTCGGCACCGATAAACTCATCTTT.

J is TRDJ1 and V is TRDV1, with D uncertain. The V end lost 4 bases, the J end lost 8 bases, and 20 bases lay between the germline ends. The CDR3 contains 15 residues. From germline, CDR1 is TSWWSYY and CDR2 QGS. CDR3 protein: CALGAGPGSGRKLIF. The DNA of the CDR3 is TGTGCTCTTGGGGCAGGTCCGGGCAGTGGGAGAAAACTCATCTTT.

The J gene is TRDJ1, the V gene TRDV1; D might be TRDD2 (7 bases). The germline gives CDR1 TSWWSYY, CDR2 QGS. The CDR3 sequence is 22 residues long. The V end lost 0 bases, the J end lost 0 bases, and 29 bases lay between the germline ends. The CDR3 nucleotides read TGTGCTCTTGGGGAACTATCGGCTTTTCCTACTGATGGGGATTGTTACACCGATAAACTCATCTTT. It is translated as CALGELSAFPTDGDCYTDKLIF.

The chain is built from TRDV1 and TRDJ1; the match to TRDD3 covers 8 bases. This CDR3 contains 20 residues. V shed 4 bases, J shed 2 bases, and the junction held 21 bases outside the gene matches. The germline CDR1 and CDR2 sequences are TSWWSYY and QGS. The DNA of the CDR3 is TGTGCTCTTGGGGTCAAATCTCCTTGGGCGGGATACGCGGTGACCGATAAACTCATCTTT. Translated: CALGVKSPWAGYAVTDKLIF.

V usage is TRDV1 and J usage is TRDJ1; TRDD3 matches 8 bases. Looked up from germline, CDR1 is TSWWSYY and CDR2 is QGS. V trimming: 5 bases; J trimming: 3 bases; junction bases outside the gene matches: 8. The CDR3 consists of 15 residues. The CDR3 DNA follows: TGTGCTCTTGGGAACCGTCTGGGGGACCCCGATAAACTCATCTTT. Protein: CALGNRLGDPDKLIF.

The chain has TRDV1 and TRDJ1, with TRDD3 matching over 10 bases. CDR3 size: 22 residues. Germline V lookup: CDR1 TSWWSYY, CDR2 QGS. V gave up 0 bases and J gave up 1 base; unmatched junction bases: 20. CDR3 protein: CALGELDLARVLGDPGTDKLIF. CDR3 DNA sequence: TGTGCTCTTGGGGAACTAGACCTCGCCAGGGTACTGGGGGATCCGGGCACCGATAAACTCATCTTT.

This chain connects TRDV1 to TRDJ1; D is tentatively TRDD2 or TRDD3 (9 bases each). Germline loops: CDR1 TSWWSYY, CDR2 QGS. The CDR3 runs 22 residues. V lost 4 bases and J 3 bases, leaving 36 bases between the germline ends. CDR3 amino acids: CALGGRLPTLLGEGPNADKLIF. Here the CDR3 DNA reads TGTGCTCTTGGGGGGCGCCTTCCTACCCTACTGGGGGAGGGACCGAACGCCGATAAACTCATCTTT.

The chain recombines TRDV1 with TRDJ1, with a possible D match to TRDD2 (5 bases). This CDR3 region has 17 residues. Germline lookup yields CDR1 TSWWSYY and CDR2 QGS. V was pared by 4 bases and J by 1 base, with 19 bases between. CDR3 DNA sequence: TGTGCTCTTGGGGTGCCTCCCACCTCCTATATCACCGATAAACTCATCTTT. This sequence encodes CALGVPPTSYITDKLIF.

Comment on this clone: One end of the junction is discordant with germline, which a read error may explain. The chain links TRDV1 to TRDJ1, with TRDD3 as a possible D gene (5 bases). The CDR3 covers 16 residues. Germline CDR1 reads TSWWSYY; CDR2 reads QGS. CDR3 DNA sequence: TGTGCCCTTGGGGTGTTACAGGGGACGAACACCGATAAACTCATCTTT. Amino acid sequence: CALGVLQGTNTDKLIF.

There are a few counts of this clone. The chain uses TRDV1 and TRDJ1, with TRDD3 identical over 10 bases. The CDR3 spans 21 residues. CDR1 TSWWSYY and CDR2 QGS come from the germline V gene. Trimming took 3 bases from V and 0 from J; bases not matched to a gene: 19. The CDR3 loop is CALGDFHRVFQLGDHTDKLIF. The CDR3 coding sequence is TGTGCTCTTGGGGATTTCCACCGGGTCTTCCAACTGGGGGATCACACCGATAAACTCATCTTT.

The chain joins TRDV1 to TRDJ1; 10 bases are a match to TRDD3. The CDR3 consists of 21 residues. CDR1 is TSWWSYY, CDR2 QGS, per germline. V trimming: 0 bases; J trimming: 0 bases; junction bases outside the gene matches: 16. Here the CDR3 reads CALGELKRRPGDTSYTDKLIF. Written as DNA, the CDR3 is TGTGCTCTTGGGGAACTCAAAAGACGGCCGGGGGATACGTCTTACACCGATAAACTCATCTTT.

V and J are TRDV1 and TRDJ1; D is unclear. This CDR3 has 17 residues. CDR1 and CDR2 (germline): TSWWSYY, QGS. With 4 bases removed from V and 1 base from J, the gap between germline ends came to 19 bases. CDR3: CALGGLQEVLSTDKLIF. DNA of the CDR3: TGTGCTCTTGGGGGGCTACAAGAAGTCCTCAGCACCGATAAACTCATCTTT.

The sample holds a few counts of this clone. The gene calls are TRDV1 and TRDJ1, with TRDD3 as a possible D gene (5 bases). Deletions cut 3 bases from V and 6 bases from J, with 29 bases between. The CDR3 sequence is 19 residues long. Germline loops: CDR1 TSWWSYY, CDR2 QGS. CDR3 bases: TGTGCTCTTGGGGAGTCCCTGGGTGGACTGAAAGAGGGATGGTATAAACTCATCTTT. It codes for CALGESLGGLKEGWYKLIF.

The chain has TRDV1 and TRDJ1, with D possibly being TRDD3 (5 bases). V lost 1 base to trimming and J lost 4 bases, with 10 bases between them. CDR1 and CDR2 (germline): TSWWSYY, QGS. The CDR3 is 14 residues long. CDR3 sequence reads: CALGERRYSDKLIF. In nucleotides, the CDR3 is TGTGCTCTTGGGGAACGTAGATACAGCGATAAACTCATCTTT.

Only a few counts were recorded for this clone. This chain uses TRDV1 with TRDJ1, with D maybe TRDD3 (6 bases). V lost 1 base and J lost 0, with 15 bases in between. Germline loops: CDR1 TSWWSYY, CDR2 QGS. This CDR3 is built from 17 residues. For the CDR3, the DNA is TGTGCTCTTGGGGAACGGATCGGGGGACCTTACACCGATAAACTCATCTTT. This codes for CALGERIGGPYTDKLIF.

The chain combines TRDV1 with TRDJ2; D might be TRDD3 (5 bases). Germline CDR1 and CDR2: TSWWSYY and QGS. The CDR3 has 19 amino acids. V lost 1 base to trimming and J lost 1 base, with 19 bases between them. The CDR3 spells CALGEPPPCWANLTAQLFF. The CDR3 DNA is TGTGCTCTTGGGGAACCCCCACCCTGCTGGGCCAATTTGACAGCACAACTCTTCTTT.

The chain carries TRDV1 and TRDJ1; D not certain. CDR1 and CDR2 (germline): TSWWSYY, QGS. Trimming removed 4 bases at V and 0 bases at J, with 12 bases between. The CDR3 runs 15 residues. CDR3 in DNA: TGTGCTCTTGGGGCCGGCCGGGTGTACACCGATAAACTCATCTTT. It translates to CALGAGRVYTDKLIF.

The rearrangement joins TRDV1 to TRDJ1; 10 positions agree with TRDD3. From germline, CDR1 is TSWWSYY and CDR2 QGS. The trim removed 0 bases at V and 5 bases at J, leaving 30 bases unmatched. There are 24 residues in the CDR3. CDR3 loop: CALGELGPYMGPLSTGGSYDKLIF. In DNA form, the CDR3 reads TGTGCTCTTGGGGAACTAGGTCCCTACATGGGCCCCCTAAGTACTGGGGGATCGTATGATAAACTCATCTTT.

The V and J genes are TRDV1 and TRDJ1, with D perhaps TRDD3 (5 bases). V lost 0 bases and J lost 0, with 20 bases in between. The CDR3 extends over 19 amino acids. Per the germline V gene, CDR1 is TSWWSYY and CDR2 is QGS. This chain's CDR3 is CALGELSYSGRGDTDKLIF. In DNA, the CDR3 is TGTGCTCTTGGGGAACTGAGCTACTCCGGCCGGGGGGACACCGATAAACTCATCTTT.

The chain combines TRDV1 with TRDJ1, with D possibly being TRDD3 (6 bases). The CDR3 is 20 residues long. The germline CDR1 and CDR2 sequences are TSWWSYY and QGS. Trimming removed 0 bases from V and 0 bases from J, with 23 bases in between. Here the CDR3 DNA reads TGTGCTCTTGGGGAACTAACCACCCGACGCGGGGATTGGTACACCGATAAACTCATCTTT. Protein product: CALGELTTRRGDWYTDKLIF.

The chain has TRDV1 and TRDJ1; D is uncertain. Per germline, CDR1 TSWWSYY and CDR2 QGS. Between the trimmed V and J ends, which lost 4 bases and 2 bases, there was a span of 17 bases. The CDR3 contains 16 residues. The CDR3: CALGGGNYSGTDKLIF. The CDR3 DNA is TGTGCTCTTGGGGGCGGAAACTATTCCGGGACCGATAAACTCATCTTT.

The sample holds a few counts of this clone. The V and J genes are TRDV1 and TRDJ3, with unresolved D. CDR1 TSWWSYY and CDR2 QGS come from the germline V gene. The CDR3 has 14 amino acids. Trimming removed 1 base from V and 14 bases from J, with 12 bases in between. The CDR3 DNA reads TGTGCTCTTGGGGAACGGTCGGAAACGGGACAGATGTTTTTC. Amino acids: CALGERSETGQMFF.

This clone was recorded once. The V gene is TRDV1, the J gene TRDJ2; TRDD2 matches at 8 bases. The J call is doubtful: the DNA matches TRDJ1 better. This CDR3 spans 15 amino acids. Germline V gene data show CDR1 as TSWWSYY and CDR2 as QGS. The CDR3 DNA follows: TGTGCTCTTGGGGAACTCTTCCTACTAACAGCACAACTCATCTTT. Protein sequence: CALGELFLLTAQLIF.

The sample holds one count of this clone. The chain combines TRDV1 with TRDJ1, with D unclear. Germline CDR1 reads TSWWSYY; CDR2 reads QGS. This CDR3 spans 14 amino acids. V was clipped by 0 bases and J by 6 bases, with 11 bases between them. DNA for the CDR3: TGTGCTCTTGGGGAACTACCGGTCTCCTATAAACTCATCTTT. Translated, it gives CALGELPVSYKLIF.

The V call is TRDV1, the J call TRDJ1; TRDD3 might be the D (6 bases). The V and J ends lost 9 bases and 3 bases respectively, with 20 bases between them. The CDR3 consists of 15 residues. Germline CDR1 is TSWWSYY and CDR2 is QGS. CDR3: CALGSRGTLSDKLIF. In nucleotides, the CDR3 is TGTGCTCTGGGGTCCCGGGGGACCTTATCCGATAAACTCATCTTT.

This rearrangement joins TRDV1 to TRDJ1; the match to TRDD3 covers 8 bases. The CDR3 extends over 18 amino acids. CDR1 is TSWWSYY, CDR2 QGS, per germline. J lost 0 bases, V lost 5 bases, and 14 bases had no gene match. The DNA for the CDR3 is TGTGCTCTTGGGACCAACCTCCTAGCTGGGGGAGACACCGATAAACTCATCTTT. Translating it yields CALGTNLLAGGDTDKLIF.